These 14 T cell receptor beta chains came from one sample sequenced in a study of T cell responses to AZD1222 COVID-19 vaccine. Repertoires were generated with immunoSEQ multiplex PCR, while TCRdb's copy carries only in-frame clones and drops some. Here the sample spans about 170,000 clones, approximately 93% being singletons. Sample: peripheral blood, taken on day 0 of AZD1222 vaccination. The receptors derive from an adult in good health.

The V and J genes are TRBV25-1 and TRBJ2-5, with unresolved D. Looked up from germline, CDR1 is MGHDK and CDR2 is SYGVNS. V lost 2 bases and J 5 bases, leaving 12 bases between the germline ends. CDR3 length equals 14 residues. CDR3 nucleotides: TGTGCCAGCAGTGAACCCGAACACGCCGAGACCCAGTACTTC. Protein sequence: CASSEPEHAETQYF.

CDR3 nucleotides: TGTGCCAGCAGCCGTTCAGGGATAGTGAACCAAGAGACCCAGTACTTC. This translates into CASSRSGIVNQETQYF. The genes are TRBV14 and TRBJ2-5; perhaps TRBD1 as D (5 bases). Germline V CDR1 and CDR2: SGHDN, FVKESK. Trimming left V 4 bases short and J 0 bases short, with 15 bases between. The CDR3 extends over 16 amino acids. Full variable domain (outside the CDR3, taken from reference TRBV14 and TRBJ2-5): EAGVTQFPSHSVIEKGQTVTLRCDPISGHDNLYWYRRVMGKEIKFLLHFVKESKQDESGMPNNRFLAERTGGTYSTLKVQPAELEDSGVYFCASSRSGIVNQETQYFGPGTRLLVL.

This clone was recorded once. This chain links TRBV6-6 with TRBJ2-7; unclear D gene. CDR3 length equals 15 residues. Germline assignment: CDR1 MNHNY and CDR2 SVGAGI (reference sequence). Between the trimmed V and J ends, which lost 5 bases and 3 bases, there was a span of 17 bases. The CDR3 loop is CASSPPGSMSYEQYF. CDR3 DNA sequence: TGTGCCAGCAGTCCCCCGGGCTCCATGAGCTACGAGCAGTACTTC.

The V call is TRBV19, the J call TRBJ1-1; no reliable D call. The CDR3 has 14 residues. V was shortened by 0 bases and J by 2 bases, with 7 bases between the two germline ends. Per germline, CDR1 LNHDA and CDR2 SQIVND (reference sequence). The chain's CDR3 is CASSIDHLNTEAFF. CDR3 nucleotide sequence: TGTGCCAGTAGTATAGATCATTTAAACACTGAAGCTTTCTTT.

This clone has just one count. The rearrangement uses TRBV11-2 and TRBJ2-2, with D possibly matching TRBD2 (6 bases). CDR3 length: 15 residues. V dropped 1 base and J dropped 5 bases, with 11 bases sitting between them. Germline assignment: CDR1 SGHAT and CDR2 FQNNGV. The CDR3 DNA reads TGTGCCAGCAGCTTAGTTCCAGGAGGGACCGGGGAGCTGTTTTTT. This encodes CASSLVPGGTGELFF.

This clone was seen just once. The genes are TRBV3-1 (or the pseudogene TRBV3-2) and TRBJ2-7; possible D gene TRBD1, 5 bases. V was clipped by 4 bases and J by 5 bases, with 21 bases between them. Germline CDR1 reads LGHDT; CDR2 reads YNNKEL (reference sequence). The CDR3 has 16 amino acids. The DNA for the CDR3 is TGTGCCAGCAGCCCAAGGGCAGGGATCTTTTTCGACGAGCAGTACTTC. Translated: CASSPRAGIFFDEQYF.

The genes are TRBV5-6 and TRBJ1-2; perhaps TRBD1 as D (5 bases). V was trimmed by 2 bases and J by 8 bases, leaving 13 bases between them. Germline loops: CDR1 SGHDT, CDR2 YYEEEE. This CDR3 has 13 amino acids. The CDR3 nucleotides read TGTGCCAGCAGCTTTGGGGGACTGGAGGGCTACACCTTC. Translation gives CASSFGGLEGYTF.

The chain is built from TRBV28 and TRBJ2-5, with TRBD2 as a possible D gene (5 bases). This CDR3 spans 12 amino acids. Germline CDR1 is MDHEN and CDR2 is SYDVKM. Trimming took 5 bases from V and 9 from J, leaving 13 bases between them. The CDR3 DNA sequence: TGTGCCAGCAGTGCCCCCCGGACTTCCCAGTACTTC. It specifies CASSAPRTSQYF.

The rearrangement uses TRBV6-1 and TRBJ2-7, with TRBD2 as a possible D gene (6 bases). CDR1 and CDR2 (germline): MNHNS, SASEGT. CDR3 length equals 14 residues. V was trimmed by 2 bases and J by 4 bases, leaving 12 bases between them. The CDR3 sequence is CASSEQDGRYEQYF. Written as DNA, the CDR3 is TGTGCCAGCAGTGAACAGGACGGGAGATACGAGCAGTACTTC.

V is TRBV4-1 and J is TRBJ1-5; the D gene is possibly TRBD1 (5 bases). This CDR3 has 13 amino acids. Trimming took 3 bases from V and 11 from J, leaving 14 bases between them. Per the germline V gene, CDR1 is MGHRA and CDR2 is YSYEKL. The CDR3 DNA reads as TGCGCCAGCAGCCACCCTGGGGGGGGGTCCCAGCATTTT. Encoded protein: CASSHPGGGSQHF.

The chain carries TRBV11-2 and TRBJ2-6; D is perhaps TRBD2 (5 bases). The CDR3 sequence is 18 residues long. The germline V and J ends were trimmed by 5 bases and 2 bases, with 19 bases remaining between them. Germline V gene sequence: CDR1 SGHAT, CDR2 FQNNGV. The CDR3 spells CASSPLGEGMPGANVLTF. CDR3 bases: TGTGCCAGCAGCCCCCTAGGTGAGGGTATGCCTGGGGCCAACGTCCTGACTTTC.

The V and J genes are TRBV9 and TRBJ2-1, with 10 bases aligning to TRBD2. Germline assignment: CDR1 SGDLS and CDR2 YYNGEE. There are 15 residues in the CDR3. Germline trimming cut 0 bases from V and 13 bases from J; bases unmatched to any gene: 10. Here the CDR3 DNA reads TGTGCCAGCAGCGTAGTGACGGGGACTAGCGTTATACAGTTCTTC. The encoded protein is CASSVVTGTSVIQFF.

The rearrangement uses TRBV5-4 and TRBJ2-7, with 7 bases fitting TRBD2. The junction had 10 bases not matched to a gene; V was cut back by 6 bases and J by 4 bases. This CDR3 region has 14 residues. Looked up from germline, CDR1 is SGHNT and CDR2 is YYREEE (reference sequence). CDR3 bases: TGTGCCAGCACCGAAGCGGGAAATGAATACGAGCAGTACTTC. Translated: CASTEAGNEYEQYF.

For the CDR3, the DNA is TGTGCCAGCAGTTTAGACGCTGGCTACACCTTC. Amino acid sequence: CASSLDAGYTF. The V gene is TRBV12-3 or TRBV12-4, the J gene TRBJ1-2; the D is unclear. The V end was cut by 1 base, the J end by 7 bases, with 4 bases between. The CDR3 consists of 11 residues.